The 32 T cell receptor beta chains below come from one sample, sequenced in a study of cytomegalovirus exposure and HLA in healthy donors. Profiling relied on immunoSEQ multiplex PCR, and the TCRdb table lists in-frame clones only, not all of them. The sample holds around 91,000 clones; about 93% are singletons and the top ten take around 1.2%. Sample: PBMCs. The receptor source for this set is a woman in her 30s in good health and CMV-seropositive.

The chain carries TRBV5-4 and TRBJ2-1, with 7 bases identical to TRBD2. This CDR3 spans 15 amino acids. Per germline, CDR1 SGHNT and CDR2 YYREEE (reference sequence). The V segment lost 3 bases and the J segment 3 bases; nucleotides outside the gene matches: 6. CDR3: CASSSGAGDYNEQFF. In nucleotides, the CDR3 is TGTGCCAGCAGCTCCGGGGCGGGAGACTACAATGAGCAGTTCTTC.

V usage is TRBV7-9 and J usage is TRBJ1-1; tentative D call: TRBD1 (5 bases). The CDR3 has 16 amino acids. CDR1 and CDR2 from the germline V gene are SEHNR and FQNEAQ (reference sequence). Trimming removed 5 bases at V and 2 bases at J, with 18 bases between. The CDR3 DNA is TGTGCCAGCAGCCCCGACACGTACAGGATAAACACTGAAGCTTTCTTT. Protein: CASSPDTYRINTEAFF.

The chain combines TRBV7-8 with TRBJ1-5; D call uncertain. This CDR3 contains 13 residues. Germline V gene sequence: CDR1 SGHVS, CDR2 FQNEAQ. Trimming removed 5 bases from V and 5 bases from J, with 10 bases in between. Here the CDR3 DNA reads TGTGCCAGCAGCCCAGACTACTATCAGCCCCAGCATTTT. It translates to CASSPDYYQPQHF.

The chain employs TRBV7-9 and TRBJ2-7; 7 nucleotides align to TRBD2. Losses at the gene ends were 5 bases for V and 3 bases for J; bases not matched to a gene: 16. The CDR3 extends over 17 amino acids. CDR1 and CDR2 from the germline V gene are SEHNR and FQNEAQ (reference sequence). In nucleotides, the CDR3 is TGTGCCAGCAGCCTAACCGGCTTTGTGGCGGGAGACTACGAGCAGTACTTC. As protein: CASSLTGFVAGDYEQYF.

This chain connects TRBV6-5 to TRBJ1-2, with TRBD1 matching 8 bases. This CDR3 comprises 14 residues. Germline trimming cut 6 bases from V and 6 bases from J; bases unmatched to any gene: 9. Germline-derived CDR1 and CDR2 are MNHEY and SVGAGI. In DNA, the CDR3 is TGTGCCAGCAGGGAACAGGGGGGCCCGGATGGCTACACCTTC. This encodes CASREQGGPDGYTF.

This clone was seen just once. This sequence joins TRBV6-1 and TRBJ1-1, with 7 bases that match TRBD1. The V segment lost 3 bases and the J segment 3 bases; nucleotides outside the gene matches: 4. Germline CDR1 MNHNS, CDR2 SASEGT. The CDR3 consists of 14 residues. Here the CDR3 DNA reads TGTGCCAGCAGTGAGTCACAGGGGTACACTGAAGCTTTCTTT. Translation gives CASSESQGYTEAFF.

This clone was detected once. The chain couples TRBV7-2 to TRBJ2-7, with 7 bases fitting TRBD2. CDR1 is SGHTA and CDR2 is FQGNSA in the germline V gene. V was clipped by 5 bases and J by 6 bases; unmatched bases: 10. The CDR3 contains 14 residues. CDR3 nucleotide sequence: TGTGCCAGCAGCACGGGACTAATAGTGAGCGAGCAGTACTTC. This translates into CASSTGLIVSEQYF.

This clone occurred a few times. This chain connects TRBV29-1 to TRBJ2-3; D perhaps matches TRBD1 (6 bases). Trimming removed 4 bases from V and 0 bases from J, with 14 bases in between. CDR3 length equals 15 residues. In germline, CDR1 is SQVTM, CDR2 ANQGSEA. DNA for the CDR3: TGCAGCGTTGCCCGGGTAGGGGGAAGCACAGATACGCAGTATTTT. Translated: CSVARVGGSTDTQYF.

The V gene is TRBV28, the J gene TRBJ2-1; 10 bases line up with TRBD2. Germline V gene lookup returns CDR1 MDHEN and CDR2 SYDVKM. V shed 7 bases, J shed 9 bases, and the junction held 6 bases outside the gene matches. This CDR3 has 13 residues. The DNA for the CDR3 is TGTGCCAGCAATCTAGCGGGAGTAGGTGAGCAGTTCTTC. Translated, it gives CASNLAGVGEQFF.

This clone was counted once. This chain uses TRBV7-2 with TRBJ1-2; the D gene is possibly TRBD1 (5 bases). V was trimmed by 5 bases and J by 2 bases, leaving 12 bases between them. Germline V gene sequence: CDR1 SGHTA, CDR2 FQGNSA. CDR3 length equals 14 residues. CDR3 residues: CASSTPTVNYGYTF. In nucleotides, the CDR3 is TGTGCCAGCAGCACCCCGACAGTGAACTATGGCTACACCTTC.

V and J are TRBV5-1 and TRBJ1-5; 10 nucleotides match TRBD1. The CDR3 runs 16 residues. CDR1 and CDR2 from the germline V gene are SGHRS and YFSETQ. V dropped 2 bases and J dropped 0; count of bases not matched to a gene: 2. CDR3 coding DNA: TGCGCCAGCAGCTTCGGGACAGGGGATAGCAATCAGCCCCAGCATTTT. It yields the protein CASSFGTGDSNQPQHF.

This sequence joins TRBV5-4 and TRBJ2-1; TRBD2 matches 9 bases. The CDR3 sequence is 15 residues long. Germline CDR1 SGHNT, CDR2 YYREEE (reference sequence). J gave up 3 bases and V 4 bases, and 5 bases lay outside the gene matches. The CDR3 sequence is CASSARLADYNEQFF. The CDR3 region has the DNA TGTGCCAGCAGCGCACGACTAGCGGACTACAATGAGCAGTTCTTC. Drawing the rest from reference TRBV5-4 and TRBJ2-1, the complete variable domain is ETGVTQSPTHLIKTRGQQVTLRCSSQSGHNTVSWYQQALGQGPQFIFQYYREEENGRGNFPPRFSGLQFPNYSSELNVNALELDDSALYLCASSARLADYNEQFFGPGTRLTVL.

The chain has TRBV7-6 and TRBJ2-7; TRBD1 matches at 7 bases. The V gene end was trimmed by 0 bases and the J gene end by 5 bases; junction bases not matched to a gene: 7. Germline CDR1 SGHVS, CDR2 FNYEAQ. The CDR3 is 15 amino acids. The CDR3 DNA sequence: TGTGCCAGCAGCTTAGCTCAGACAGGGTTCGACGAGCAGTACTTC. Translated, it gives CASSLAQTGFDEQYF. Variable domain in full (rest from reference TRBV7-6 and TRBJ2-7): GAGVSQSPRYKVTKRGQDVALRCDPISGHVSLYWYRQALGQGPEFLTYFNYEAQQDKSGLPNDRFSAERPEGSISTLTIQRTEQRDSAMYRCASSLAQTGFDEQYFGPGTRLTVT.

V usage is TRBV7-9 and J usage is TRBJ2-5, with 9 bases matching TRBD2. Germline-derived CDR1 and CDR2 are SEHNR and FQNEAQ (reference sequence). The CDR3 has 15 amino acids. V was pared by 6 bases and J by 5 bases, with 10 bases of the junction left unmatched. CDR3 sequence: CASSPSSGMGETQYF. CDR3 nucleotide sequence: TGTGCCAGCAGTCCTTCTAGCGGGATGGGTGAGACCCAGTACTTC.

This chain uses TRBV6-5 with TRBJ1-1, with 7 bases identical to TRBD1. The CDR3 extends over 16 amino acids. Germline CDR1 and CDR2: MNHEY and SVGAGI. The V and J ends lost 0 bases and 1 base, in that order; junction bases with no gene match: 5. Here the CDR3 DNA reads TGTGCCAGCAGTTACTCGAGGGGGCACCGGAACACTGAAGCTTTCTTT. Its protein product is CASSYSRGHRNTEAFF.

The V and J genes are TRBV10-3 and TRBJ2-7, with TRBD2 identical over 11 bases. The CDR3 is made up of 15 amino acids. Germline CDR1 ENHRY, CDR2 SYGVKD. The J segment lost 6 bases and the V segment lost 7 bases, leaving 11 bases of the junction unmatched. CDR3 sequence (DNA): TGTGCCATCACCGGGACTAGCGGACAAACGGGCGAGCAGTACTTC. This translates into CAITGTSGQTGEQYF.

The genes are TRBV6-5 and TRBJ2-5, with a tentative D call TRBD1 (7 bases). V gave up 1 base and J gave up 5 bases, with 14 bases separating them. This CDR3 has 15 amino acids. Germline values: CDR1 MNHEY, CDR2 SVGAGI. CDR3 in DNA: TGTGCCAGCAGTTACTGGGAACAGGGGAGGGAGACCCAGTACTTC. Amino acids: CASSYWEQGRETQYF.

This rearrangement joins TRBV25-1 to TRBJ1-5, with D possibly TRBD1 on 6 matching bases. Trimming stripped 7 bases from V and 4 bases from J, with 17 bases between. The CDR3 totals 15 residues. Germline V gene data show CDR1 as MGHDK and CDR2 as SYGVNS. CDR3 sequence reads: CASIQGQTVNQPQHF. The CDR3 bases are TGTGCCAGCATACAGGGACAAACAGTGAATCAGCCCCAGCATTTT.

The chain uses TRBV5-1 and TRBJ2-2; D remains ambiguous. Trimming removed 4 bases at V and 2 bases at J, with 9 bases between. The germline gives CDR1 SGHRS, CDR2 YFSETQ. The CDR3 runs 14 residues. CDR3 sequence: CASSPELNTGELFF. The CDR3 DNA reads as TGCGCCAGCAGCCCCGAACTTAACACCGGGGAGCTGTTTTTT.

This clone was detected only once. The chain employs TRBV28 and TRBJ1-1, with D uncertain. Per the germline V gene, CDR1 is MDHEN and CDR2 is SYDVKM. This CDR3 contains 14 residues. The V and J ends lost 5 bases and 3 bases respectively, with 13 bases between them. Here the CDR3 reads CASSVQVWDTEAFF. For the CDR3, the DNA is TGTGCCAGCAGTGTCCAGGTGTGGGACACTGAAGCTTTCTTT.

The gene calls are TRBV7-3 and TRBJ1-1, with 7 positions matching TRBD1. Germline V gene data show CDR1 as SGHTA and CDR2 as FQGTGA. The CDR3 covers 13 residues. V was clipped by 3 bases and J by 3 bases; unmatched bases: 1. Here the CDR3 reads CASSLGTDTEAFF. Here the CDR3 DNA reads TGTGCCAGCAGCTTGGGGACAGACACTGAAGCTTTCTTT.

This chain joins TRBV5-8 and TRBJ1-4; a possible D gene is TRBD1 (5 bases). CDR1 and CDR2 from the germline V gene are SGHTS and YDEGEE. The CDR3 has 15 residues. The V and J ends lost 2 bases and 2 bases respectively, with 10 bases between them. CDR3 residues: CASSFQGSTNEKLFF. CDR3 coding DNA: TGTGCCAGCAGCTTCCAGGGATCGACTAATGAAAAACTGTTTTTT. The variable domain in full, completed from reference TRBV5-8 and TRBJ1-4, reads EAGVTQSPTHLIKTRGQQATLRCSPISGHTSVYWYQQALGLGLQFLLWYDEGEERNRGNFPPRFSGRQFPNYSSELNVNALELEDSALYLCASSFQGSTNEKLFFGSGTQLSVL.

The chain uses TRBV5-8 and TRBJ2-4; maybe TRBD1 (6 bases). The CDR3 consists of 15 residues. The V end lost 4 bases, the J end lost 10 bases, and 21 bases lay between the germline ends. Germline V lookup: CDR1 SGHTS, CDR2 YDEGEE. Here the CDR3 reads CASSVQGESRNIQYF. The CDR3 DNA reads TGTGCCAGCAGCGTACAGGGCGAAAGTCGAAATATTCAGTACTTC.

The genes are TRBV5-4 and TRBJ2-1; the match to TRBD2 covers 9 bases. V lost 4 bases and J lost 7; bases outside the gene matches: 15. This CDR3 comprises 17 residues. Germline lookup yields CDR1 SGHNT and CDR2 YYREEE (reference sequence). CDR3 in amino acids: CASSPVAGAFSLNEQFF. In DNA form, the CDR3 reads TGTGCCAGCAGCCCCGTAGCGGGAGCTTTTAGTCTTAATGAGCAGTTCTTC. The whole variable domain, remainder taken from reference TRBV5-4 and TRBJ2-1, is ETGVTQSPTHLIKTRGQQVTLRCSSQSGHNTVSWYQQALGQGPQFIFQYYREEENGRGNFPPRFSGLQFPNYSSELNVNALELDDSALYLCASSPVAGAFSLNEQFFGPGTRLTVL.

The V gene is TRBV6-5, the J gene TRBJ2-7; TRBD1 matches at 7 bases. V was clipped by 11 bases and J by 0 bases; unmatched bases: 7. This CDR3 is built from 13 residues. The germline V gene encodes CDR1 MNHEY and CDR2 SVGAGI. Here the CDR3 reads CAAQGRSSYEQYF. The CDR3, as DNA: TGTGCCGCACAGGGGAGAAGCTCCTACGAGCAGTACTTC.

V and J are TRBV7-9 and TRBJ1-2; D remains unclear. The CDR3 is made up of 13 amino acids. Trimming took 1 base from V and 6 from J, leaving 9 bases between them. The V gene's germline CDR1 is SEHNR and CDR2 FQNEAQ (reference sequence). DNA of the CDR3: TGTGCCAGCAGCTTAGAGAGGGATCATGGCTACACCTTC. Translating it yields CASSLERDHGYTF.

This clone occurred once. This rearrangement joins TRBV4-2 to TRBJ2-1; 8 positions agree with TRBD2. The trim removed 1 base at V and 8 bases at J, leaving 13 bases unmatched. The CDR3 is 17 amino acids. The V gene's germline CDR1 is LGHNA and CDR2 YNFKEQ. CDR3 amino acids: CASSQVGGSGIPHEQFF. The DNA for the CDR3 is TGTGCCAGCAGCCAAGTCGGGGGTAGCGGGATACCCCATGAGCAGTTCTTC.

The chain couples TRBV7-9 to TRBJ2-1; 12 positions agree with TRBD2. The V gene's germline CDR1 is SEHNR and CDR2 FQNEAQ (reference sequence). CDR3 size: 16 residues. The junction had 13 bases not matched to a gene; V was cut back by 4 bases and J by 12 bases. In nucleotides, the CDR3 is TGTGCCAGCAGCTGGACAGGACTAGCGGGATCCGGGGGGCAGTTCTTC. Its protein product is CASSWTGLAGSGGQFF.

The chain combines TRBV9 with TRBJ2-1; 10 bases line up with TRBD2. CDR1 and CDR2 (germline): SGDLS, YYNGEE. Trimming cost V 0 bases and J 2 bases; bases outside gene matches: 5. The CDR3 sequence is 17 residues long. Here the CDR3 reads CASSVAPSGRAYNEQFF. The CDR3 coding sequence is TGTGCCAGCAGCGTAGCACCAAGCGGGAGGGCCTACAATGAGCAGTTCTTC. Supplemented by reference TRBV9 and TRBJ2-1, the full variable domain reads DSGVTQTPKHLITATGQRVTLRCSPRSGDLSVYWYQQSLDQGLQFLIQYYNGEERAKGNILERFSAQQFPDLHSELNLSSLELGDSALYFCASSVAPSGRAYNEQFFGPGTRLTVL.

The chain has TRBV6-5 and TRBJ2-7, with D possibly matching TRBD2 (6 bases). V was cut by 10 bases and J by 1 base, with 17 bases left in between. The CDR3 totals 14 residues. CDR1 MNHEY and CDR2 SVGAGI come from the germline V gene. The CDR3, as DNA: TGTGCCACCTCTAGATCAGCGGGTTCCTACGAGCAGTACTTC. As protein: CATSRSAGSYEQYF.

The chain is built from TRBV7-6 and TRBJ2-7; 8 positions match TRBD2. This CDR3 region has 16 residues. CDR1 is SGHVS, CDR2 FNYEAQ, per germline. The J segment lost 5 bases and the V segment lost 5 bases, leaving 14 bases of the junction unmatched. The CDR3 region has the DNA TGTGCCAGCAGCCTTTTCGTGGCGGGAGGCCCCCACGAGCAGTACTTC. This sequence encodes CASSLFVAGGPHEQYF.

J is TRBJ2-7 and V is TRBV29-1, with D unresolved. Trimming cost V 0 bases and J 9 bases, with 9 bases left between them. CDR3 size: 11 residues. The germline V gene has CDR1 SQVTM and CDR2 ANQGSEA. The CDR3 DNA reads TGCAGCGTTGAAGATGGAGTGGGGCAGTACTTC. This translates into CSVEDGVGQYF.